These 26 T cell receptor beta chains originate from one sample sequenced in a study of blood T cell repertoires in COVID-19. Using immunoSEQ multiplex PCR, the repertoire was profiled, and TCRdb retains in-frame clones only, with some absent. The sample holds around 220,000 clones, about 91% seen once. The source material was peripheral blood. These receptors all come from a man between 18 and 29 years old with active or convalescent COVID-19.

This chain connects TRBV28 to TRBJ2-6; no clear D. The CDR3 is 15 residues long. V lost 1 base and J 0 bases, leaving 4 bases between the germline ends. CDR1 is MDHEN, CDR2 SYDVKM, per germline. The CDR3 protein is CASSLSLSGANVLTF. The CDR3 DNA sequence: TGTGCCAGCAGTTTATCCCTCTCTGGGGCCAACGTCCTGACTTTC.

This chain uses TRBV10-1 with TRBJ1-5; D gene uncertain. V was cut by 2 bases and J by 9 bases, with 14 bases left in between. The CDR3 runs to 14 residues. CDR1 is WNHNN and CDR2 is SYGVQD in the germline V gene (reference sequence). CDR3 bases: TGCGCCAGCAGTGAGGACAACGGGGTAGGGCCCCAGCATTTT. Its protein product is CASSEDNGVGPQHF.

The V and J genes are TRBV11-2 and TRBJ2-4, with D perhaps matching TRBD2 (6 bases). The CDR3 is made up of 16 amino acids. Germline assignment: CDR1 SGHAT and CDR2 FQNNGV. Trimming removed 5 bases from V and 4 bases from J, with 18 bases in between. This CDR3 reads CASSPQGLAAKNIQYF. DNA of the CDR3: TGTGCCAGCAGCCCCCAAGGGTTAGCGGCGAAAAACATTCAGTACTTC.

CDR3 protein: CASSHHRVNEQFF. The CDR3 DNA follows: TGTGCCAGCTCACACCACAGGGTCAATGAGCAGTTCTTC. The chain employs TRBV18 and TRBJ2-1, with a weak D call TRBD1 (6 bases). V dropped 4 bases and J dropped 6 bases, with 10 bases sitting between them. CDR3 size: 13 residues. Germline V gene sequence: CDR1 KGHSH, CDR2 LQKENI. Full variable domain (rest looked up from reference TRBV18 and TRBJ2-1): NAGVMQNPRHLVRRRGQEARLRCSPMKGHSHVYWYRQLPEEGLKFMVYLQKENIIDESGMPKERFSAEFPKEGPSILRIQQVVRGDSAAYFCASSHHRVNEQFFGPGTRLTVL.

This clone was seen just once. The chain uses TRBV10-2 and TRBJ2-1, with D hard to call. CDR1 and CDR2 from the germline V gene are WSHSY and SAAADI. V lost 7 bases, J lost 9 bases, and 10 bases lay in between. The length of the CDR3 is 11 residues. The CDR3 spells CASTIAGEQFF. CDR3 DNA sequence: TGCGCCAGCACGATAGCCGGTGAGCAGTTCTTC.

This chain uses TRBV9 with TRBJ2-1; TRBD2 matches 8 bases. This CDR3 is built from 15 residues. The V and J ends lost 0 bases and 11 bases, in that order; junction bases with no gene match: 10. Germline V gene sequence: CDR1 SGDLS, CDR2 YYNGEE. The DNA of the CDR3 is TGTGCCAGCAGCGTAGGGACCCTAGGACTAGCACAGCAGTTCTTC. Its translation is CASSVGTLGLAQQFF.

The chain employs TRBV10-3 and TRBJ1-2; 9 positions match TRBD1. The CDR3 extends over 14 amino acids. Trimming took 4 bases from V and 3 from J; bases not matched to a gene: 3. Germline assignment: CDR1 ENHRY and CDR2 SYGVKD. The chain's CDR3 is CAISGWDRDYGYTF. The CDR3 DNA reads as TGTGCCATCAGTGGGTGGGACAGGGACTATGGCTACACCTTC.

CDR3 nucleotide sequence: TGTGCAAGTCGCTTTGGGCACACAACGCGGGACACCATATATTTT. Translated, it gives CASRFGHTTRDTIYF. The chain combines TRBV12-2 with TRBJ1-3. TRBV12-2 is labeled a pseudogene. The CDR3 loop spans 15 amino acids.

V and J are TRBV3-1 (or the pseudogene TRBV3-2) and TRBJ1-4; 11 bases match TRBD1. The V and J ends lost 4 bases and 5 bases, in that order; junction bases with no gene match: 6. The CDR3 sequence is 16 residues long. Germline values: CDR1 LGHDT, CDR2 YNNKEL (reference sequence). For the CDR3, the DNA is TGTGCCAGCAGCCCCGCCGGGACAGGGGGGAATGAAAAACTGTTTTTT. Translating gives CASSPAGTGGNEKLFF.

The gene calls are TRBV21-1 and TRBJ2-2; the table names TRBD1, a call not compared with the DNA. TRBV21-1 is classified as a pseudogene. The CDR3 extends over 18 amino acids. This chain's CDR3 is CASNPPGKGQPNTGELFF. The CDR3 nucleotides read TGTGCCAGCAACCCCCCGGGCAAGGGGCAACCGAACACCGGGGAGCTGTTTTTT.

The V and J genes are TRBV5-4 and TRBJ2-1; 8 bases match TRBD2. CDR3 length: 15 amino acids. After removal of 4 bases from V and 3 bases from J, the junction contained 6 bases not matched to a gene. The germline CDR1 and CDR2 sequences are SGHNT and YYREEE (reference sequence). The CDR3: CASSLLADSYNEQFF. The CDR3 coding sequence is TGTGCCAGCAGCCTACTAGCGGACAGCTACAATGAGCAGTTCTTC.

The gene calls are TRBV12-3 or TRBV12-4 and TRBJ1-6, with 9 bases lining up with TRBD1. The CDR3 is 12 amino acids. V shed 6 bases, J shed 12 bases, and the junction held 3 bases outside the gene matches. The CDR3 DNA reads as TGTGCCAGCAGGTTGACAGGGGGACCCCTCCACTTT. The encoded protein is CASRLTGGPLHF.

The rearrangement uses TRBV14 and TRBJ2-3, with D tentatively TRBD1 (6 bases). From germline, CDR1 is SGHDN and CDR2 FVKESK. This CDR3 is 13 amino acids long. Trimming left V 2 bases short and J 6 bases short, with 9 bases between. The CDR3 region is CASSQNQGDTQYF. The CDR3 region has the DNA TGTGCCAGCAGCCAAAACCAGGGGGATACGCAGTATTTT.

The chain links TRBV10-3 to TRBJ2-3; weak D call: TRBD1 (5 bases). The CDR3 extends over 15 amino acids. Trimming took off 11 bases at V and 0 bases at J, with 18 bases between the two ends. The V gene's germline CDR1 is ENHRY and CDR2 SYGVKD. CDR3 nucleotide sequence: TGTGCCGTCCTCGGACAAACACTAAGCACAGATACGCAGTATTTT. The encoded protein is CAVLGQTLSTDTQYF.

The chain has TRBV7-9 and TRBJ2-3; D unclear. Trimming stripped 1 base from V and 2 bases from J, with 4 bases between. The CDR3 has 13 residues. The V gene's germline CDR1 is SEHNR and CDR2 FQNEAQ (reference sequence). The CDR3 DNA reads TGTGCCAGCAGCTTAGACTACACAGATACGCAGTATTTT. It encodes CASSLDYTDTQYF.

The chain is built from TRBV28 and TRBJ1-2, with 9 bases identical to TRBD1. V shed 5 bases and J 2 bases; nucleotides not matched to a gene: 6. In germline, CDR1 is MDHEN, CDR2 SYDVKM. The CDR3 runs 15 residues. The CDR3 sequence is CASSARQGGNYGYTF. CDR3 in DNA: TGTGCCAGCAGTGCTAGACAGGGGGGAAACTATGGCTACACCTTC.

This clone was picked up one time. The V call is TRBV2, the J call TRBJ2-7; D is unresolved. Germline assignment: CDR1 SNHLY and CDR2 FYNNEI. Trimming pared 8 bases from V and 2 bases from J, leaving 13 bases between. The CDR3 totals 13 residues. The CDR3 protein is CASAPAGTYEQYF. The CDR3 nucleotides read TGTGCCAGCGCCCCGGCAGGAACCTACGAGCAGTACTTC.

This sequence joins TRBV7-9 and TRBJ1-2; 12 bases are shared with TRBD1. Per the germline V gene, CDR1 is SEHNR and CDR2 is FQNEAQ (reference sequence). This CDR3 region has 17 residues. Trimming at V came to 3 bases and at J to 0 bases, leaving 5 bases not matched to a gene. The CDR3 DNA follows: TGTGCCAGCAGCTTGGGACAGGGGGCCAAGTCTAACTATGGCTACACCTTC. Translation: CASSLGQGAKSNYGYTF. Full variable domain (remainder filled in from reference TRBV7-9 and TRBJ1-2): DTGVSQNPRHKITKRGQNVTFRCDPISEHNRLYWYRQTLGQGPEFLTYFQNEAQLEKSRLLSDRFSAERPKGSFSTLEIQRTEQGDSAMYLCASSLGQGAKSNYGYTFGSGTRLTVV.

The CDR3 loop reads CASSLKSGGLGAFF. The CDR3 bases are TGTGCCAGCAGCTTAAAGAGCGGGGGCTTGGGAGCTTTCTTT. The rearrangement links TRBV7-2 to TRBJ1-1, with D perhaps matching TRBD1 (6 bases). Looked up from germline, CDR1 is SGHTA and CDR2 is FQGNSA. V was shortened by 2 bases and J by 10 bases, with 17 bases between the two germline ends. This CDR3 is 14 amino acids long.

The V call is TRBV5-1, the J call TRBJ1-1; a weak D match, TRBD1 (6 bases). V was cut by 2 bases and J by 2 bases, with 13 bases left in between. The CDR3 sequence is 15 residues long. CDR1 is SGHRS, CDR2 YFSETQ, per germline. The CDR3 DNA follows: TGCGCCAGCAGCTTACTACAGGGTGGTAACACTGAAGCTTTCTTT. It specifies CASSLLQGGNTEAFF.

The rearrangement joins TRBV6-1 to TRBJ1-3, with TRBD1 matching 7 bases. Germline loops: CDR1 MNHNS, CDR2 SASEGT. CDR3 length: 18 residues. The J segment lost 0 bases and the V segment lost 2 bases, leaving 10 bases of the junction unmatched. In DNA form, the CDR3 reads TGTGCCAGCAGTGAACGTTCCGGGACAGTCAACTCTGGAAACACCATATATTTT. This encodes CASSERSGTVNSGNTIYF.

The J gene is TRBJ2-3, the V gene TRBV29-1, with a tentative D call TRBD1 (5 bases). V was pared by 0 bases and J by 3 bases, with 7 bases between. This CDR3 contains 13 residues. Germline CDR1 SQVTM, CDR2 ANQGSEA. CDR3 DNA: TGCAGCGTTGAAGATCAGGGAACAGATACGCAGTATTTT. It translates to CSVEDQGTDTQYF.

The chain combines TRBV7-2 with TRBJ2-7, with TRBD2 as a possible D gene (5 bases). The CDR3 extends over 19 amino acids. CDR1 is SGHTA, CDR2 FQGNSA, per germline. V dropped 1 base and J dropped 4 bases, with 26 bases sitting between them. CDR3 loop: CASSLGFRSAAGAAYEQYF. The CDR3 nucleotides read TGTGCCAGCAGCTTAGGGTTCCGGTCAGCTGCGGGTGCGGCGTACGAGCAGTACTTC.

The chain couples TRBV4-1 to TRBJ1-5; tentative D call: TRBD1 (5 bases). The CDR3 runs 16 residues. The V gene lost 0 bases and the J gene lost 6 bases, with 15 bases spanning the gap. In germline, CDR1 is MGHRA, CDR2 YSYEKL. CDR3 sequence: CASSQDPGQEFQPQHF. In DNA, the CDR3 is TGCGCCAGCAGCCAAGATCCAGGGCAGGAGTTTCAGCCCCAGCATTTT.

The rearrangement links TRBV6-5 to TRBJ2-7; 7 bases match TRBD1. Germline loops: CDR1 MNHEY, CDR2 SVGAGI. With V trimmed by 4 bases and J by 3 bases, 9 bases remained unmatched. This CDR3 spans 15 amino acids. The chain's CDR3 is CASSSRQGPYYEQYF. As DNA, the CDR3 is TGTGCCAGCAGTTCCCGACAGGGTCCGTACTACGAGCAGTACTTC.

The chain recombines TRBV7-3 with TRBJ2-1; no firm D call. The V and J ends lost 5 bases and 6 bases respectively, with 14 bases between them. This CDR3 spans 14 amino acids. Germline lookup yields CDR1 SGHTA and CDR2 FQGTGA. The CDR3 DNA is TGTGCCAGCAGCCCGCCCAGTTACCCCAATGAGCAGTTCTTC. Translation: CASSPPSYPNEQFF.